The 10 T cell receptor beta chains presented below share a single source sample, sequenced in a study of cytomegalovirus exposure and HLA in healthy donors. The PCR had 60 Vbeta and 13 Jbeta primers. Produced via immunoSEQ multiplex PCR; TCRdb's table is partial and in-frame only. The repertoire holds over 20,000 clones, 55% to 75% seen once, with 4% to 4.5% in the top ten. Material for sequencing was PBMCs. The receptors originated from a woman aged 50 to 65 in good health and CMV-seronegative.

The chain has TRBV25-1 and TRBJ1-1; tentative D call: TRBD1 (5 bases). The CDR3 loop spans 15 amino acids. Germline values: CDR1 MGHDK, CDR2 SYGVNS. The V end was cut by 1 base, the J end by 5 bases, with 14 bases between. The CDR3 loop reads CASSEFRGTETEAFF. For the CDR3, the DNA is TGTGCCAGCAGTGAATTTAGGGGAACGGAGACTGAAGCTTTCTTT. Variable domain in full (rest from reference TRBV25-1 and TRBJ1-1): EADIYQTPRYLVIGTGKKITLECSQTMGHDKMYWYQQDPGMELHLIHYSYGVNSTEKGDLSSESTVSRIRTEHFPLTLESARPSHTSQYLCASSEFRGTETEAFFGQGTRLTVV.

The chain recombines TRBV7-2 with TRBJ1-1; 8 bases match TRBD1. CDR3 size: 14 residues. CDR1 and CDR2 from the germline V gene are SGHTA and FQGNSA. The junction had 6 bases not matched to a gene; V was cut back by 1 base and J by 8 bases. The CDR3 sequence: CASSLGPGGREAFF. The CDR3 DNA reads TGTGCCAGCAGCTTAGGGCCAGGGGGCCGGGAAGCTTTCTTT.

The genes are TRBV6-5 and TRBJ1-2; D perhaps matches TRBD1 (6 bases). V gave up 1 base and J gave up 4 bases, with 10 bases separating them. This CDR3 is built from 14 residues. Germline lookup yields CDR1 MNHEY and CDR2 SVGAGI. DNA for the CDR3: TGTGCCAGCAGTTACTTGAGGGGGACCTATGGCTACACCTTC. Protein product: CASSYLRGTYGYTF.

The sample holds one count of this clone. CDR3 amino acids: CASNRQPTDTQYF. CDR3 sequence (DNA): TGTGCCAGCAACCGACAGCCCACAGATACGCAGTATTTT. This chain uses TRBV6-5 with TRBJ2-3, with D perhaps matching TRBD1 (5 bases). The CDR3 contains 13 residues. From germline, CDR1 is MNHEY and CDR2 SVGAGI. Trimming removed 7 bases from V and 2 bases from J, with 10 bases in between.

The sample holds a few counts of this clone. V usage is TRBV6-6 and J usage is TRBJ1-5; 7 nucleotides line up with TRBD1. Trimming took 6 bases from V and 0 from J; bases not matched to a gene: 5. CDR3 size: 15 residues. Germline CDR1 MNHNY, CDR2 SVGAGI (reference sequence). CDR3 sequence: CASRGTANSNQPQHF. In DNA form, the CDR3 reads TGTGCCAGCAGAGGGACAGCAAATAGCAATCAGCCCCAGCATTTT.

The chain joins TRBV6-1 to TRBJ1-1; the D is unclear. The CDR3 has 13 amino acids. The germline V gene has CDR1 MNHNS and CDR2 SASEGT. The V and J ends lost 3 bases and 2 bases respectively, with 7 bases between them. In DNA form, the CDR3 reads TGTGCCAGCAGTGATGGCCGAAACACTGAAGCTTTCTTT. Translated: CASSDGRNTEAFF.

This chain joins TRBV7-6 and TRBJ1-5; no firm D call. The CDR3 covers 14 residues. Germline lookup yields CDR1 SGHVS and CDR2 FNYEAQ. Deletions cut 1 base from V and 4 bases from J, with 8 bases between. As DNA, the CDR3 is TGTGCCAGCAGCTTAGGGGCAGGTAATCAGCCCCAGCATTTT. Its translation: CASSLGAGNQPQHF.

This clone was seen once. The chain uses TRBV6-6 and TRBJ1-6; 7 bases fit TRBD1. CDR3 length: 15 amino acids. Trimming took 6 bases from V and 5 from J; bases not matched to a gene: 7. Germline V lookup: CDR1 MNHNY, CDR2 SVGAGI (reference sequence). As DNA, the CDR3 is TGTGCCAGCAGAGTTGACAGGGCCAATAATTCACCCCTCCACTTT. Translating gives CASRVDRANNSPLHF.

V usage is TRBV6-1 and J usage is TRBJ1-1, with TRBD1 matching over 8 bases. CDR1 is MNHNS, CDR2 SASEGT, per germline. The CDR3 sequence is 13 residues long. Trimming removed 10 bases from V and 3 bases from J; junction bases left unmatched: 7. The CDR3 nucleotides are TGTGCCATTACCAGGGGGCAAGACACTGAAGCTTTCTTT. Translated, it gives CAITRGQDTEAFF.

The CDR3 nucleotides are TGTGCCAGCAGCTTACTACAAGCTGGCAATGAGCAGTTCTTC. It encodes CASSLLQAGNEQFF. The chain combines TRBV5-6 with TRBJ2-1; unclear D gene. Germline V CDR1 and CDR2: SGHDT, YYEEEE. The CDR3 length is 14 residues. Trimming took off 2 bases at V and 6 bases at J, with 12 bases between the two ends.